This T cell receptor (beta chain) originates from a study of synovial regulatory T cells in juvenile arthritis (dated by TCRdb to about 2015). In terms of the full investigation: Of the sequenced patients, a few were therapy-naive, one was treated with methotrexate plus infliximab, over 5 were treated with methotrexate, and one lacked treatment information. Effector T cell subsets were also sequenced in this cohort for comparisons, but the Treg dataset alone covers only blood and synovial fluid Treg cells. The study compared the TCRbeta CDR3 repertoires of blood iaTreg cells, other blood Treg cells and synovial fluid Treg cells taken from matched patient samples. TCR repertoire comparisons included Treg and Teff subsets from ten or so JIA patients with active disease. Findings and caveats that apply to the study as a whole: Synovial Treg cells shared more CDR3 sequences with iaTreg cells than with other blood Treg cells; Chao-Jaccard similarity confirmed closer relation. Compared with other blood Treg cells, blood iaTreg cells had lower TCR diversity, a finding consistent with antigen-driven expansion. iaTreg TCR repertoires were largely private across patients and partially overlapped with synovial Teff and blood CPL repertoires.

The library was generated by the immunoSEQ multiplex PCR assay. TCRbeta CDR3 sequencing was carried out by Adaptive Biotechnologies. As for the original processing: Repertoire similarity was assessed using the Chao-modified Jaccard index and the median clonotype overlap from 200 random subsamples at equal sample size. Similarity analyses were performed using either productive nucleotide sequences or in silico-translated amino acid sequences. Hierarchical clustering with single linkage and t-SNE based on Chao-modified Jaccard distances were applied for the comparison of repertoires. Repertoire diversity was assessed with the Renyi index over a range of alpha values after the sample sizes were normalised. Imported from immuneACCESS, the table was reduced by TCRdb to in-frame sequences with V and J called. These copies leave out some clones; in studies compared against another copy, an unresolved V gene accounts for under half, and the cause of the remainder is not known. That table gives V, J and clone size, and the DNA gave D and trimming. The sample's clone listing holds 9,500 to 10,000 clones. About 1.5% of the sample is taken by the ten largest.

As encoded in the germline V gene (reference sequence), CDR1 is MNHEY while CDR2 is SMNVEV. The CDR3 contains 12 residues, cysteine and phenylalanine counted. No DNA accompanies this entry. HLA-DR+ Treg cells were designated as iaTreg cells, which were found to be more frequent in NO ID than ID patients at Tend and were hypothesised to expand during inflammation. TCR repertoire donors were roughly eleven juvenile idiopathic arthritis patients with active disease who had not reached inactive disease, 3 polyarticular and 8 oligoarticular. A median age of around 12 years (range about 2.4-25) and a median disease duration of around seven years (range 0.2-19.1) were recorded for the TCR-sequenced patients. Samples for TCR repertoire analysis were collected at two centres in Italy. Peripheral blood mononuclear cells were isolated using a Histopaque-1077 density gradient and were cryopreserved in approximately 90% FCS with 10% DMSO.

On this clone itself: Its antigen is still unknown.

This chain is built from TRBV27 and TRBJ1-5. The TCR originated in a donor younger than 35 with juvenile idiopathic arthritis. The source material was Treg cells from blood. The cell subset or site tag for this specimen amounts to: HLA-DR+ inflammation-associated blood Treg cells. The CDR3 reads CASSSGNQPQHF.